The 18 T cell receptor beta chains listed next were all sequenced from one sample in a study of T-cell reconstitution after alpha-beta-depleted transplantation in children. A TCRbeta library incorporating unique molecular identifiers was prepared. MiXCR, run by TCRdb on the PCR reads, gives a single entry per CDR3 protein. The sample records about 980,000 distinct CDR3 sequences, roughly 29% being singletons. The starting material was PBMCs, mostly from graft donor cells, obtained 360 days after TCRalphabeta/CD19-depleted stem cell transplant. Source of these receptors: a boy under three years old who had a stem cell transplant for SCID, so the T cells may come from the graft donor.

This clonotype has only one observation. DNA for the CDR3: TGCGCCAGCAGCGGGTCGGGACAAAACATTCAGTACTTC. Residues: CASSGSGQNIQYF. J is TRBJ2-4 and V is TRBV5-1; possibly TRBD1 or TRBD2 for D (5 bases each). V was shortened by 4 bases and J by 5 bases, with 10 bases between the two germline ends. Germline-derived CDR1 and CDR2 are SGHRS and YFSETQ. The CDR3 extends over 13 amino acids.

This clonotype was counted between two and nine times. J is TRBJ2-7 and V is TRBV29-1; 7 bases map to TRBD1. CDR3 length: 14 amino acids. Unmatched junction bases numbered 8, after V lost 6 bases and J lost 0 bases. Germline V gene data show CDR1 as SQVTM and CDR2 as ANQGSEA. The CDR3 DNA sequence: TGCAGCGTGGCCCCCTACAGGGGCTCCTACGAGCAGTACTTC. Translated: CSVAPYRGSYEQYF.

This clonotype turned up a few times. The rearrangement joins TRBV6-5 to TRBJ2-7, with D perhaps given as TRBD1 or TRBD2 (5 bases each). V was trimmed by 4 bases and J by 2 bases, leaving 18 bases between them. Germline CDR1 MNHEY, CDR2 SVGAGI. The length of the CDR3 is 16 residues. CDR3 nucleotide sequence: TGTGCCAGCAGTTTGGAGGCCCAGGCAGGGACCTACGAGCAGTACTTC. Protein sequence: CASSLEAQAGTYEQYF.

This clonotype was seen more than once but under ten times. This rearrangement joins TRBV5-1 to TRBJ2-2; maybe TRBD2 (6 bases). CDR3 length equals 16 residues. Between the trimmed V and J ends, which lost 4 bases and 4 bases, there was a span of 17 bases. CDR1 is SGHRS and CDR2 is YFSETQ in the germline V gene. CDR3 sequence reads: CASSRGSGLATGELFF. DNA of the CDR3: TGCGCCAGCAGCAGAGGCTCGGGACTCGCCACCGGGGAGCTGTTTTTT.

This sequence joins TRBV6-2 or TRBV6-3 and TRBJ2-6, with a weak D call TRBD1 (5 bases). Germline lookup yields CDR1 MNHEY and CDR2 SVGEGT. The length of the CDR3 is 14 residues. Trimming cost V 9 bases and J 5 bases, with 14 bases left between them. Written as DNA, the CDR3 is TGTGCCAGTGGTCGACCAGGGAGGGCCAACGTCCTGACTTTC. Protein sequence: CASGRPGRANVLTF.

This clonotype was observed a handful of times. The chain has TRBV7-9 and TRBJ1-1; D might be TRBD1 (5 bases). Germline loops: CDR1 SEHNR, CDR2 FQNEAQ (reference sequence). The V gene lost 5 bases and the J gene lost 11 bases, with 12 bases spanning the gap. The CDR3 runs 11 residues. The CDR3, as DNA: TGTGCCAGCAGCACATGGGACGGGGCTTTCTTT. Protein sequence: CASSTWDGAFF.

V usage is TRBV15 and J usage is TRBJ2-5; 7 nucleotides agree with TRBD2. This CDR3 is 15 amino acids long. CDR1 LNHNV and CDR2 YYDKDF come from the germline V gene (reference sequence). The J segment lost 5 bases and the V segment lost 1 base, leaving 7 bases of the junction unmatched. Here the CDR3 DNA reads TGTGCCACCAGCAGAGGGGGCGGGGGTCAGGAGACCCAGTACTTC. Residues: CATSRGGGGQETQYF. Full variable domain (remainder filled in from reference TRBV15 and TRBJ2-5): DAMVIQNPRYQVTQFGKPVTLSCSQTLNHNVMYWYQQKSSQAPKLLFHYYDKDFNNEADTPDNFQSRRPNTSFCFLDIRSPGLGDTAMYLCATSRGGGGQETQYFGPGTRLLVL.

This clonotype was seen only a few times. V is TRBV7-9 and J is TRBJ2-5; 8 bases map to TRBD2. J gave up 2 bases and V 7 bases, and 9 bases lay outside the gene matches. Germline V gene lookup returns CDR1 SEHNR and CDR2 FQNEAQ (reference sequence). The CDR3 covers 15 residues. The CDR3 loop reads CASTPVSGAQETQYF. DNA of the CDR3: TGTGCCAGCACCCCGGTTAGCGGGGCACAAGAGACCCAGTACTTC.

The genes are TRBV12-3 or TRBV12-4 and TRBJ2-1, with 10 positions matching TRBD2. This CDR3 has 19 amino acids. V dropped 5 bases and J dropped 0; count of bases not matched to a gene: 13. As DNA, the CDR3 is TGTGCCAGCAGTCCGACGAGTAGCGGGGGGCAGAGCTCCTACAATGAGCAGTTCTTC. It yields the protein CASSPTSSGGQSSYNEQFF.

CDR3 nucleotides: TGTGCCAGCAGTCTCTTACCTCTCGGGGCGGGAAACACCATATATTTT. This sequence encodes CASSLLPLGAGNTIYF. The rearrangement uses TRBV12-3 or TRBV12-4 and TRBJ1-3, with a weak D call TRBD1 (5 bases). This CDR3 has 16 amino acids. V gave up 5 bases and J gave up 4 bases, with 18 bases separating them.

The chain has TRBV3-1 and TRBJ2-7; D not certain. Trimming cost V 1 base and J 2 bases, with 9 bases left between them. CDR3 length: 14 residues. Germline lookup yields CDR1 LGHDT and CDR2 YNNKEL (reference sequence). The CDR3 coding sequence is TGTGCCAGCAGCCAAGTTTACGGAACCTACGAGCAGTACTTC. It yields the protein CASSQVYGTYEQYF.

The chain has TRBV20-1 and TRBJ2-3; 11 bases line up with TRBD2. The J segment lost 3 bases and the V segment lost 2 bases, leaving 4 bases of the junction unmatched. The CDR3 has 15 residues. Per the germline V gene, CDR1 is DFQATT and CDR2 is SNEGSKA (reference sequence). Here the CDR3 reads CSARRSSGGTDTQYF. As DNA, the CDR3 is TGCAGTGCTAGAAGGTCTAGCGGGGGGACAGATACGCAGTATTTT.

V is TRBV5-1 and J is TRBJ1-1, with D possibly matching TRBD1 (5 bases). Germline CDR1 reads SGHRS; CDR2 reads YFSETQ. Between the trimmed V and J ends, which lost 0 bases and 5 bases, there was a span of 14 bases. The CDR3 is 15 amino acids. In DNA, the CDR3 is TGCGCCAGCAGCTTGGCCGAGTGGGGACTTACTGAAGCTTTCTTT. This codes for CASSLAEWGLTEAFF.

Only a few counts were recorded for this clonotype. The chain is built from TRBV12-3 or TRBV12-4 and TRBJ2-3; no reliable D call. There are 14 residues in the CDR3. Trimming stripped 5 bases from V and 1 base from J, with 10 bases between. The CDR3 DNA follows: TGTGCCAGCAGTGCCACAGAAGGCACAGATACGCAGTATTTT. This codes for CASSATEGTDTQYF.

The chain uses TRBV7-9 and TRBJ2-7; D is uncertain. The V end lost 6 bases, the J end lost 6 bases, and 12 bases lay between the germline ends. The germline CDR1 and CDR2 sequences are SEHNR and FQNEAQ (reference sequence). The CDR3 has 12 amino acids. The CDR3 protein is CASRSGFTEQYF. CDR3 DNA: TGTGCCAGCAGGTCCGGGTTCACCGAGCAGTACTTC.

In its sample, this clonotype was seen many times. The germline gene is not matched at one end of the junction; a read error may be the cause. The chain employs TRBV5-1 and TRBJ2-5; D is undetermined. There are 12 residues in the CDR3. Germline V lookup: CDR1 SGHRS, CDR2 YFSETQ. CDR3 DNA: TGTGCCAGCAGCTTAGATGGGGAGACCCAGTACTTC. Protein sequence: CASSLDGETQYF.

This rearrangement joins TRBV5-1 to TRBJ2-5; D gene uncertain. V lost 1 base and J 5 bases, leaving 9 bases between the germline ends. The CDR3 contains 13 residues. CDR1 is SGHRS, CDR2 YFSETQ, per germline. CDR3 region: CASSLKYWETQYF. CDR3 bases: TGCGCCAGCAGCTTGAAGTATTGGGAGACCCAGTACTTC.

The V call is TRBV24-1, the J call TRBJ2-1, with 8 positions matching TRBD2. The CDR3 is 16 amino acids. V shed 0 bases and J 0 bases; nucleotides not matched to a gene: 0. Per the germline V gene, CDR1 is KGHDR and CDR2 is SFDVKD. The CDR3 region is CATSDLRGGSYNEQFF. In nucleotides, the CDR3 is TGTGCCACCAGTGATTTGCGGGGGGGCTCCTACAATGAGCAGTTCTTC.